The 26 T cell receptor beta chains in this list originate from one sample, sequenced in a study of regulatory T cells in long-lasting Graves disease. Both iRepertoire HTBI primers and Arm-PCR of CDR3 regions were used to build the TCR beta libraries. TCRdb analysed the multiplex PCR reads with MiXCR anew, one entry per CDR3 protein. The sample shows 250,000 to 300,000 distinct CDR3 sequences, 15% to 20% of them seen only once. Regarding time point: newly diagnosed GD, antithyroid drugs for less than 3 months. PBMC RNA served as the TCR library source. Separately, the same data were catalogued under a study of T cells in Graves' hyperthyroidism and ophthalmopathy.

The specimen comprised peripheral blood mononuclear cells (PBMCs), sampled at new diagnosis, from a patient treated with antithyroid drugs. Source of these receptors: a woman aged 30 to 39 with Graves disease.

CDR3 nucleotide sequence: TGTGCCAGCAGCTTACAGGAGGACCCCACAGATACGCAGTATTTT. Protein sequence: CASSLQEDPTDTQYF. The chain joins TRBV2 to TRBJ2-3; D is possibly TRBD1 or TRBD2 (5 bases each). CDR3 size: 15 residues. CDR1 SNHLY and CDR2 FYNNEI come from the germline V gene. The V gene lost 6 bases and the J gene lost 2 bases, with 15 bases spanning the gap.

V gene TRBV7-2 combines with J gene TRBJ1-1; perhaps TRBD1 as D (5 bases). Germline assignment: CDR1 SGHTA and CDR2 FQGNSA. The CDR3 is 12 residues long. V was cut by 2 bases and J by 10 bases, with 11 bases left in between. The CDR3 region has the DNA TGTGCCAGCAGCTTATCCTGGGGGGGAGCTTTCTTT. It codes for CASSLSWGGAFF.

The chain carries TRBV20-1 and TRBJ1-2; TRBD1 agrees at 8 bases. Germline assignment: CDR1 DFQATT and CDR2 SNEGSKA (reference sequence). This CDR3 is built from 14 residues. The J segment lost 4 bases and the V segment lost 4 bases, leaving 8 bases of the junction unmatched. CDR3 nucleotide sequence: TGCAGTGCTAAGAACTACGGGACAGGCTATGGCTACACCTTC. Its protein is CSAKNYGTGYGYTF.

This clonotype was observed many times. This chain joins TRBV27 and TRBJ2-1, with D possibly matching TRBD1 (6 bases). This CDR3 is built from 13 residues. The V gene lost 5 bases and the J gene lost 6 bases, with 11 bases spanning the gap. Germline V CDR1 and CDR2: MNHEY, SMNVEV (reference sequence). The chain's CDR3 is CASSKGQGNEQFF. CDR3 coding DNA: TGTGCCAGCAGTAAGGGACAAGGCAATGAGCAGTTCTTC.

This clonotype was recorded at least ten times. The chain recombines TRBV7-2 with TRBJ2-1; no definite D call. CDR1 SGHTA and CDR2 FQGNSA come from the germline V gene. The CDR3 is 13 residues long. The V gene lost 1 base and the J gene lost 5 bases, with 6 bases spanning the gap. CDR3 amino acids: CASSLDLDNEQFF. The DNA for the CDR3 is TGTGCCAGCAGCTTAGATCTGGACAATGAGCAGTTCTTC.

There are many counts of this clonotype. The J gene is TRBJ2-3, the V gene TRBV2; no firm D call. Germline V CDR1 and CDR2: SNHLY, FYNNEI. The CDR3 extends over 11 amino acids. V was clipped by 8 bases and J by 8 bases, with 11 bases between them. The CDR3, as DNA: TGTGCCAGCGGCGGTGTCGCTACGCAGTATTTT. Translating gives CASGGVATQYF.

This clonotype turned up a few times. The gene calls are TRBV7-9 and TRBJ1-4; D gene ambiguous. The CDR3 is made up of 14 amino acids. Per germline, CDR1 SEHNR and CDR2 FQNEAQ (reference sequence). Deletions cut 0 bases from V and 3 bases from J, with 5 bases between. CDR3 residues: CASSLAVANEKLFF. CDR3 sequence (DNA): TGTGCCAGCAGCTTAGCGGTGGCTAATGAAAAACTGTTTTTT. Complete variable domain (other parts from reference TRBV7-9 and TRBJ1-4): DTGVSQNPRHKITKRGQNVTFRCDPISEHNRLYWYRQTLGQGPEFLTYFQNEAQLEKSRLLSDRFSAERPKGSFSTLEIQRTEQGDSAMYLCASSLAVANEKLFFGSGTQLSVL.

This clonotype was detected many times. This chain connects TRBV20-1 to TRBJ2-3; D gene ambiguous. The CDR3 runs 15 residues. Germline CDR1 and CDR2: DFQATT and SNEGSKA (reference sequence). The CDR3 spells CSPWGAEASTDTQYF. Written as DNA, the CDR3 is TGCAGCCCCTGGGGTGCGGAAGCAAGCACAGATACGCAGTATTTT.

This clonotype was recorded at least ten times. V and J are TRBV29-1 and TRBJ2-5, with D perhaps matching TRBD2 (6 bases). Per the germline V gene, CDR1 is SQVTM and CDR2 is ANQGSEA. The CDR3 runs to 13 residues. V was cut by 7 bases and J by 6 bases, with 18 bases left in between. The CDR3 sequence is CSATPGLLKTQYF. The DNA for the CDR3 is TGCAGCGCAACACCGGGACTTTTGAAGACCCAGTACTTC. Based on the CDR3 plus reference TRBV29-1 and TRBJ2-5, the full variable domain is SAVISQKPSRDICQRGTSLTIQCQVDSQVTMMFWYRQQPGQSLTLIATANQGSEATYESGFVIDKFPISRPNLTFSTLTVSNMSPEDSSIYLCSATPGLLKTQYFGPGTRLLVL.

This clonotype was seen repeatedly, ten times or more. The chain couples TRBV18 to TRBJ1-1; D is unclear. Trimming stripped 2 bases from V and 1 base from J, with 5 bases between. This CDR3 comprises 13 residues. Looked up from germline, CDR1 is KGHSH and CDR2 is LQKENI. The CDR3 reads CASSPIENTEAFF. The CDR3 DNA reads as TGTGCCAGCTCACCAATTGAGAACACTGAAGCTTTCTTT.

This clonotype was seen at least ten times. The chain links TRBV3-1 to TRBJ1-1; D gene ambiguous. V lost 1 base and J 11 bases, leaving 14 bases between the germline ends. Looked up from germline, CDR1 is LGHDT and CDR2 is YNNKEL (reference sequence). This CDR3 has 13 amino acids. The CDR3: CASSQGPRTFAFF. In nucleotides, the CDR3 is TGTGCCAGCAGCCAAGGCCCCAGGACGTTTGCTTTCTTT. Full variable domain (missing parts from reference TRBV3-1 and TRBJ1-1): DTAVSQTPKYLVTQMGNDKSIKCEQNLGHDTMYWYKQDSKKFLKIMFSYNNKELIINETVPNRFSPKSPDKAHLNLHINSLELGDSAVYFCASSQGPRTFAFFGQGTRLTVV.

This clonotype came up a few times. This chain connects TRBV5-1 to TRBJ2-4; D may be TRBD1 or TRBD2 (6 bases each). V lost 0 bases and J 0 bases, leaving 13 bases between the germline ends. Germline V gives CDR1 SGHRS, CDR2 YFSETQ. The CDR3 runs to 17 residues. CDR3 coding DNA: TGCGCCAGCAGCTTGGGGACAGTGGGACTAGCCAAAAACATTCAGTACTTC. Amino acid sequence: CASSLGTVGLAKNIQYF.

This clonotype was recorded many times. V usage is TRBV3-1 and J usage is TRBJ1-2; no firm D call. The V end lost 0 bases, the J end lost 4 bases, and 12 bases lay between the germline ends. CDR3 length: 15 amino acids. Germline V gene sequence: CDR1 LGHDT, CDR2 YNNKEL (reference sequence). CDR3 DNA sequence: TGTGCCAGCAGCCAAGAAGAGTACAGTTTCTATGGCTACACCTTC. It yields the protein CASSQEEYSFYGYTF.

In this sample, this clonotype turned up many times. The rearrangement joins TRBV20-1 to TRBJ1-1, with D uncertain. The ends were cut back, 2 bases at V and 4 bases at J, with 17 bases in the middle. The CDR3 runs 15 residues. Germline CDR1 DFQATT, CDR2 SNEGSKA (reference sequence). The CDR3 region has the DNA TGCAGTGCTAGATTTCTCACCGGGGTAGGCACTGAAGCTTTCTTT. Protein: CSARFLTGVGTEAFF.

The J gene is TRBJ2-1, the V gene TRBV29-1; D is perhaps TRBD1 (8 bases). Trimming removed 4 bases at V and 4 bases at J, with 17 bases between. Germline loops: CDR1 SQVTM, CDR2 ANQGSEA. The CDR3 is 15 amino acids. The CDR3 DNA reads TGCAGCGTTGTCCTACAGGGGGGGGTTTACAATGAGCAGTTCTTC. Encoded protein: CSVVLQGGVYNEQFF.

Remarks on this clonotype: A read error is likely here: a far larger clone is one base away. The rearrangement uses TRBV7-9 and TRBJ2-3, with TRBD1 identical over 9 bases. The trim removed 3 bases at V and 6 bases at J, leaving 4 bases unmatched. Germline V CDR1 and CDR2: SEHNR, FQNEAQ (reference sequence). The CDR3 extends over 14 amino acids. The CDR3 loop is CASSFTGQGDTQYF. CDR3 bases: TGTGCCAGCAGCTTTACAGGACAGGGGGATACGCAGTATTTT.

This clonotype was seen many times. The chain joins TRBV2 to TRBJ1-1; unclear D gene. Trimming left V 6 bases short and J 8 bases short, with 13 bases between. The V gene's germline CDR1 is SNHLY and CDR2 FYNNEI. The CDR3 is 12 amino acids. CDR3 amino acids: CASRDSGFEAFF. CDR3 nucleotide sequence: TGTGCCAGCAGGGACTCTGGGTTCGAAGCTTTCTTT.

This clonotype was seen at least ten times. The CDR3 region is CASESTSGSNEQFF. The DNA for the CDR3 is TGTGCCAGCGAATCAACTAGCGGGAGCAATGAGCAGTTCTTC. The V and J genes are TRBV2 and TRBJ2-1; 11 bases are shared with TRBD2. The CDR3 has 14 amino acids. Germline V gene sequence: CDR1 SNHLY, CDR2 FYNNEI. Trimming removed 8 bases from V and 6 bases from J; junction bases left unmatched: 6.

This clonotype appeared many times. V and J are TRBV5-1 and TRBJ1-3; 12 bases line up with TRBD1. The CDR3 extends over 19 amino acids. Germline CDR1 reads SGHRS; CDR2 reads YFSETQ. V was clipped by 4 bases and J by 3 bases; unmatched bases: 14. CDR3 loop: CASSRGTGGLVLGGNTIYF. Written as DNA, the CDR3 is TGCGCCAGCAGCCGAGGGACAGGGGGCCTTGTTCTGGGTGGAAACACCATATATTTT. Drawing the rest from reference TRBV5-1 and TRBJ1-3, the complete variable domain is KAGVTQTPRYLIKTRGQQVTLSCSPISGHRSVSWYQQTPGQGLQFLFEYFSETQRNKGNFPGRFSGRQFSNSRSEMNVSTLELGDSALYLCASSRGTGGLVLGGNTIYFGEGSWLTVV.

There are a few counts of this clonotype. This chain uses TRBV12-3 or TRBV12-4 with TRBJ1-1; D uncertain. The CDR3 spans 14 residues. V lost 2 bases and J 4 bases, leaving 11 bases between the germline ends. In nucleotides, the CDR3 is TGTGCCAGCAGTTTAAGCAAAAGCGGCACTGAAGCTTTCTTT. This sequence encodes CASSLSKSGTEAFF.

The table lists this clonotype with many counts. The chain combines TRBV7-8 with TRBJ1-1, with D tentatively TRBD1 (6 bases). The CDR3 has 16 residues. The V gene's germline CDR1 is SGHVS and CDR2 FQNEAQ. V was trimmed by 0 bases and J by 1 base, leaving 12 bases between them. CDR3 protein: CASSLASGGQNTEAFF. For the CDR3, the DNA is TGTGCCAGCAGCTTAGCTTCGGGGGGCCAGAACACTGAAGCTTTCTTT. The full variable domain, in which reference TRBV7-8 and TRBJ1-1 provide the parts outside the CDR3, is GAGVSQSPRYKVAKRGQDVALRCDPISGHVSLFWYQQALGQGPEFLTYFQNEAQLDKSGLPSDRFFAERPEGSVSTLKIQRTQQEDSAVYLCASSLASGGQNTEAFFGQGTRLTVV.

The CDR3 DNA follows: TGCAGCGTTGATTGGACATCCCTGGGGGATGAGCAGTTCTTC. It encodes CSVDWTSLGDEQFF. V usage is TRBV29-1 and J usage is TRBJ2-1; D possibly uses TRBD1 or TRBD2 (5 bases each). The CDR3 contains 14 residues. V was cut by 3 bases and J by 8 bases, with 17 bases left in between. Per germline, CDR1 SQVTM and CDR2 ANQGSEA.

This chain joins TRBV28 and TRBJ2-5; 10 bases line up with TRBD2. Germline CDR1 MDHEN, CDR2 SYDVKM. With 2 bases clipped from V and 3 bases from J, the junction kept 9 bases outside the gene matches. The CDR3 contains 17 residues. The chain's CDR3 is CASSLSQRGGREETQYF. CDR3 sequence (DNA): TGTGCCAGCAGTTTAAGCCAGCGGGGGGGCCGGGAAGAGACCCAGTACTTC.

The table lists this clonotype with many counts. The chain has TRBV7-2 and TRBJ1-5; 7 bases fit TRBD1. The CDR3 totals 15 residues. The germline V gene encodes CDR1 SGHTA and CDR2 FQGNSA. V lost 3 bases to trimming and J lost 4 bases; unmatched junction nucleotides: 6. This CDR3 is CASSFETGTNQPQHF. For the CDR3, the DNA is TGTGCCAGCAGCTTTGAGACAGGGACAAATCAGCCCCAGCATTTT.

This clonotype was detected ten times or more. One end of the junction does not line up with germline, which may come from a read error. The chain has TRBV2 and TRBJ2-7, with 9 bases that match TRBD1. CDR1 and CDR2 from the germline V gene are SNHLY and FYNNEI. CDR3 size: 14 residues. CDR3 residues: CASSRGQGAYEQYF. In DNA, the CDR3 is TGCGCCAGCAGCCGGGGACAGGGTGCCTACGAGCAGTACTTC. The full variable domain, with the rest looked up from reference TRBV2 and TRBJ2-7, is EPEVTQTPSHQVTQMGQEVILRCVPISNHLYFYWYRQILGQKVEFLVSFYNNEISEKSEIFDDQFSVERPDGSNFTLKIRSTKLEDSAMYFCASSRGQGAYEQYFGPGTRLTVT.

This clonotype was seen many times. The rearrangement uses TRBV20-1 and TRBJ2-7; 11 nucleotides agree with TRBD2. Unmatched junction bases numbered 5, after V lost 2 bases and J lost 2 bases. CDR1 is DFQATT, CDR2 SNEGSKA, per germline (reference sequence). The length of the CDR3 is 15 residues. CDR3 loop: CSARLTSGKTYEQYF. CDR3 nucleotides: TGCAGTGCTAGACTGACTAGCGGGAAAACCTACGAGCAGTACTTC.